This T cell receptor (beta chain) originates from a study of cytomegalovirus exposure and HLA in healthy donors. Overall study findings and caveats: There were 150 to 200 TCR beta chains listed as cytomegalovirus-associated. Reportedly, cytomegalovirus status was diagnosed with high sensitivity and specificity. While the bulk of TCR sequences proved rare, some public TCRs turned up in many donors. That first-cohort TCR clusters tended to co-occur in the roughly 120 validation repertoires was found in a later analysis.

The ends lost 6 bases at V and 1 base at J; junction bases unmatched: 12. This CDR3 contains 16 residues. Germline V lookup: CDR1 LNHDA, CDR2 SQIVND (reference sequence). Data came from immunoSEQ multiplex PCR; TCRdb stores just in-frame clones and leaves some out. The table shows some 320,000 clones, with about 85% occurring only once. Concerning this clone: Its antigen is unidentified.

V and J are TRBV19 and TRBJ2-7; TRBD2 agrees at 7 bases. The sequence was obtained from a woman aged 30 to 39 in good health and CMV-seropositive. Specimen: PBMCs. The CDR3 DNA reads as TGTGCCAGTAGGAGATTCCGGGACTACCTTTCCTACGAGCAGTACTTC. Amino acid sequence: CASRRFRDYLSYEQYF.